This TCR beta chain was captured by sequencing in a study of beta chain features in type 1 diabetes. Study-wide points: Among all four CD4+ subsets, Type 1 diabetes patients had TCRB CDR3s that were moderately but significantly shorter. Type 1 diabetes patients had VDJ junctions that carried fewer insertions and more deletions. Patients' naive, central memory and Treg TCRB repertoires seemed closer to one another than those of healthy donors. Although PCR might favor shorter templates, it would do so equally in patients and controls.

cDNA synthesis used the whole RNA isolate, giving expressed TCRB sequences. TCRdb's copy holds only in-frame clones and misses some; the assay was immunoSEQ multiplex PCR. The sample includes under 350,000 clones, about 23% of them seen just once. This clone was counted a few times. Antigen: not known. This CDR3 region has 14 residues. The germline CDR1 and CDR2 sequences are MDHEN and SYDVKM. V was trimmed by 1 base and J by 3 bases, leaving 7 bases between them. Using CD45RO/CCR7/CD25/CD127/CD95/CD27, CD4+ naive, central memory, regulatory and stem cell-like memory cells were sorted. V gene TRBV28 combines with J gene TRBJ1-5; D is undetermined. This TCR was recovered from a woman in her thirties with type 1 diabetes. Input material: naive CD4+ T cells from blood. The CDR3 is CASSLLQVNQPQHF. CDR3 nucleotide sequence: TGTGCCAGCAGTTTATTACAAGTCAATCAGCCCCAGCATTTT.